The 21 T cell receptor beta chains in this list originate from one sample, sequenced in a study of lymphopenia after photon versus proton radiotherapy (dated by TCRdb to the late 2010s). Libraries came from the immunoSEQ multiplex PCR assay. TCRdb's version of the immuneACCESS table is confined to in-frame rearrangements and falls short of the full clone set. An unresolved V gene accounts for under half of the shortfall where checked; the remainder is of unknown origin. The sample contains about 30,000 clones, 94% of them found a single time. The ten largest clones capture 0.55% to 0.9% of the sample. Source: peripheral blood, taken from a patient treated with photon-based radiotherapy. The receptors shown here come from a woman aged 45-59 years with cholangiocarcinoma.

This clone showed up just once. The chain uses TRBV6-5 and TRBJ2-7; possible D gene TRBD1, 7 bases. CDR3 length: 15 amino acids. With 7 bases removed from V and 5 bases from J, the gap between germline ends came to 21 bases. CDR1 is MNHEY and CDR2 is SVGAGI in the germline V gene. CDR3: CASTSRGQGGHEQYF. The CDR3 region has the DNA TGTGCCAGCACCTCAAGGGGGCAGGGAGGCCACGAGCAGTACTTC.

The chain uses TRBV2 and TRBJ1-5, with D unresolved. The length of the CDR3 is 13 residues. Germline values: CDR1 SNHLY, CDR2 FYNNEI. The germline V and J ends were trimmed by 11 bases and 6 bases, with 17 bases remaining between them. The CDR3 is CAGDTIGSQPQHF. In DNA, the CDR3 is TGTGCCGGTGACACCATCGGGTCTCAGCCCCAGCATTTT.

The chain joins TRBV19 to TRBJ1-5, with unresolved D. Germline V gene sequence: CDR1 LNHDA, CDR2 SQIVND (reference sequence). This CDR3 has 10 residues. Trimming left V 7 bases short and J 5 bases short, with 3 bases between. CDR3 DNA sequence: TGTGCCAGTATATATCAGCCCCAGCATTTT. Translated, it gives CASIYQPQHF.

V gene TRBV20-1 combines with J gene TRBJ2-7; no clear D. Germline V gene data show CDR1 as DFQATT and CDR2 as SNEGSKA (reference sequence). The V end lost 4 bases, the J end lost 4 bases, and 8 bases lay between the germline ends. The CDR3 is made up of 11 amino acids. CDR3 bases: TGCAGTGCTACGGAGACATACGAGCAGTACTTC. Protein sequence: CSATETYEQYF.

The chain is built from TRBV2 and TRBJ1-5; D is perhaps TRBD1 (6 bases). The germline V gene has CDR1 SNHLY and CDR2 FYNNEI. The germline V and J ends were trimmed by 6 bases and 6 bases, with 18 bases remaining between them. The CDR3 is 15 amino acids. The CDR3 bases are TGTGCCAGCAGCGAGACAGGTTCTAATCGTCAGCCCCAGCATTTT. This codes for CASSETGSNRQPQHF.

A single count supports this clone. The genes are TRBV7-9 and TRBJ1-2; 12 bases are shared with TRBD1. The CDR3 has 16 residues. CDR1 and CDR2 from the germline V gene are SEHNR and FQNEAQ (reference sequence). The ends lost 4 bases at V and 4 bases at J; junction bases unmatched: 7. The CDR3 spells CASSYRPGQGAYGYTF. The CDR3 nucleotides read TGTGCCAGCAGCTATAGACCGGGACAGGGGGCCTATGGCTACACCTTC.

The V and J genes are TRBV7-2 and TRBJ1-2, with D tentatively TRBD1 (6 bases). The CDR3 has 16 amino acids. V was cut by 3 bases and J by 0 bases, with 14 bases left in between. The germline V gene has CDR1 SGHTA and CDR2 FQGNSA. The CDR3 coding sequence is TGTGCCAGCAGCTTGCGGGGGGGCTCAGCTAACTATGGCTACACCTTC. It is translated as CASSLRGGSANYGYTF. Drawing the rest from reference TRBV7-2 and TRBJ1-2, the complete variable domain is GAGVSQSPSNKVTEKGKDVELRCDPISGHTALYWYRQSLGQGLEFLIYFQGNSAPDKSGLPSDRFSAERTGGSVSTLTIQRTQQEDSAVYLCASSLRGGSANYGYTFGSGTRLTVV.

The rearrangement uses TRBV21-1 and TRBJ1-3. TRBV21-1 is tagged as a pseudogene. The CDR3 extends over 16 amino acids. CDR3 DNA sequence: TGTGCCAGCAGCAAGCGACCGCTCTCCTCTGGAAACACCATATATTTT. Protein product: CASSKRPLSSGNTIYF.

The chain has TRBV10-2 and TRBJ2-5, with no clear D. This CDR3 comprises 12 residues. Germline loops: CDR1 WSHSY, CDR2 SAAADI. V lost 6 bases and J lost 0, with 5 bases in between. DNA for the CDR3: TGCGCCAGCAGCCGTTACCAAGAGACCCAGTACTTC. Amino acids: CASSRYQETQYF.

The chain links TRBV28 to TRBJ2-7; D possibly corresponds to TRBD1 (6 bases). The germline V gene encodes CDR1 MDHEN and CDR2 SYDVKM. This CDR3 region has 13 residues. Trimming cost V 6 bases and J 0 bases, with 9 bases left between them. This CDR3 is CASSGTNSYEQYF. CDR3 nucleotide sequence: TGTGCCAGCAGCGGGACAAACTCCTACGAGCAGTACTTC.

The chain is built from TRBV5-4 and TRBJ1-3; the D gene is possibly TRBD1 (6 bases). This CDR3 is 14 amino acids long. Germline CDR1 reads SGHNT; CDR2 reads YYREEE (reference sequence). Trimming took off 2 bases at V and 2 bases at J, with 8 bases between the two ends. The CDR3 loop is CASSLQGPGNTIYF. The DNA of the CDR3 is TGTGCCAGCAGCTTACAGGGCCCTGGAAACACCATATATTTT.

The chain joins TRBV28 to TRBJ1-1; weak D call: TRBD1 (6 bases). CDR1 is MDHEN and CDR2 is SYDVKM in the germline V gene. The CDR3 covers 13 residues. V was cut by 5 bases and J by 10 bases, with 17 bases left in between. CDR3 region: CASSGAGAPRAFF. CDR3 DNA: TGTGCCAGCAGTGGGGCGGGGGCCCCGAGAGCTTTCTTT.

The CDR3, as DNA: TGTGCCAGCAGTTTATCCGGTGATGAGCAGTTCTTC. This sequence encodes CASSLSGDEQFF. The rearrangement uses TRBV27 and TRBJ2-1; the D is unclear. The CDR3 has 12 amino acids. The V gene lost 0 bases and the J gene lost 8 bases, with 5 bases spanning the gap. Germline CDR1 is MNHEY and CDR2 is SMNVEV (reference sequence).

The chain couples TRBV7-8 to TRBJ2-2; 10 bases are shared with TRBD2. The CDR3 contains 18 residues. Losses at the gene ends were 5 bases for V and 4 bases for J; bases not matched to a gene: 13. Germline assignment: CDR1 SGHVS and CDR2 FQNEAQ. In DNA, the CDR3 is TGTGCCAGCAGCCCGCCTAGCGGGGGCTATCGGGGCACCGGGGAGCTGTTTTTT. Its translation is CASSPPSGGYRGTGELFF.

V gene TRBV19 combines with J gene TRBJ2-6, with D maybe TRBD1 (5 bases). Deletions cut 6 bases from V and 5 bases from J, with 17 bases between. The CDR3 is 16 residues long. CDR1 is LNHDA, CDR2 SQIVND, per germline (reference sequence). The CDR3: CASSHQTEPRANVLTF. The CDR3 nucleotides read TGTGCCAGTAGCCACCAGACAGAGCCTAGGGCCAACGTCCTGACTTTC.

The chain carries TRBV2 and TRBJ1-4; TRBD1 is a possible D gene (5 bases). Germline V gene sequence: CDR1 SNHLY, CDR2 FYNNEI. The CDR3 contains 12 residues. Trimming left V 11 bases short and J 8 bases short, with 15 bases between. The CDR3 DNA reads TGTGCCTGGGGGAGAGAGGAAGAAAAACTGTTTTTT. Translation gives CAWGREEEKLFF.

The rearrangement uses TRBV19 and TRBJ1-1; maybe TRBD1 (5 bases). The CDR3 sequence is 14 residues long. Germline V gives CDR1 LNHDA, CDR2 SQIVND (reference sequence). Trimming stripped 1 base from V and 2 bases from J, with 8 bases between. The CDR3 loop is CASSIVDRNTEAFF. The CDR3 region has the DNA TGTGCCAGTAGTATAGTCGACAGAAACACTGAAGCTTTCTTT.

The chain links TRBV4-3 to TRBJ1-6, with a tentative D call TRBD1 (5 bases). From germline, CDR1 is LGHNA and CDR2 YSLEER. The CDR3 loop spans 16 amino acids. V was clipped by 2 bases and J by 7 bases, with 15 bases between them. The chain's CDR3 is CASSQWWGGGNSPLHF. As DNA, the CDR3 is TGCGCCAGCAGCCAATGGTGGGGTGGGGGGAATTCACCCCTCCACTTT.

The CDR3 sequence is CASSSGLAGVSELFF. Written as DNA, the CDR3 is TGTGCCAGCAGCTCAGGACTAGCGGGGGTCTCGGAGCTGTTTTTT. The V call is TRBV7-2, the J call TRBJ2-2; 13 bases align to TRBD2. The CDR3 has 15 residues. The trim removed 4 bases at V and 10 bases at J, leaving 6 bases unmatched. The germline V gene has CDR1 SGHTA and CDR2 FQGNSA.

V usage is TRBV4-3 and J usage is TRBJ2-6; TRBD1 matches 7 bases. Germline assignment: CDR1 LGHNA and CDR2 YSLEER. The CDR3 length is 16 residues. V gave up 6 bases and J gave up 1 base; unmatched junction bases: 6. DNA of the CDR3: TGCGCCAGCAGTCAGATACAGGGGTCTGGGGCCAACGTCCTGACTTTC. Translating it yields CASSQIQGSGANVLTF.

This clone was observed a handful of times. This rearrangement joins TRBV9 to TRBJ1-2, with D possibly being TRBD1 (6 bases). Trimming cost V 0 bases and J 6 bases, with 12 bases left between them. Germline V gene data show CDR1 as SGDLS and CDR2 as YYNGEE. The CDR3 is made up of 14 amino acids. CDR3 DNA sequence: TGTGCCAGCAGCGTAGGTCTACAGGGTAATGGCTACACCTTC. Translating it yields CASSVGLQGNGYTF.